The 9 T cell receptor beta chains in this list originate from one sample, sequenced in a study of T cells expressing NK-cell markers. TCRdb reprocessed the 5' RACE reads and reports one entry per CDR3 protein, with no DNA. Its table lists 550,000 or so distinct CDR3 sequences. The sequencing input was blood T cells: a sorted CD56 or NKG2C T cell subset, CD4+ or CD8+ T cells, or bulk PBMC T cells (not recorded which). These receptors were taken from a man aged 18 to 29 in good health.

The chain's CDR3 is CASRGPGQGVYNEQFF. This chain joins TRBV2 and TRBJ2-1; as DNA is missing, the TRBD1 call by TCRdb cannot be tested. This CDR3 has 16 amino acids. CDR1 and CDR2 (germline): SNHLY, FYNNEI.

This rearrangement joins TRBV12-3 or TRBV12-4 to TRBJ2-3; TCRdb reports TRBD2, a call that lacks DNA to check it against. This CDR3 is 15 amino acids long. The CDR3 loop is CASSPRTSGSYTQYF.

This chain's CDR3 is CSAYLLAGTEETQYF. V is TRBV20-1 and J is TRBJ2-5; TCRdb selects TRBD2, and the lack of DNA leaves this call unchecked. This CDR3 is built from 15 residues. Germline CDR1 DFQATT, CDR2 SNEGSKA (reference sequence).

V and J are TRBV5-1 and TRBJ2-3; TCRdb's D gene call, TRBD2, goes unchecked for lack of DNA. The CDR3 is 17 residues long. Germline V CDR1 and CDR2: SGHRS, YFSETQ. The CDR3 here is CASSPPVSGRDTDTQYF.

The chain couples TRBV30 to TRBJ2-1; as DNA is missing, the TRBD2 call by TCRdb cannot be tested. The germline V gene has CDR1 GTSNPN and CDR2 SVGIG (reference sequence). There are 16 residues in the CDR3. This CDR3 is CAWSVSRDYSYNEQFF. The full variable domain, rest sourced from reference TRBV30 and TRBJ2-1, is SQTIHQWPATLVQPVGSPLSLECTVEGTSNPNLYWYRQAAGRGLQLLFYSVGIGQISSEVPQNLSASRPQDRQFILSSKKLLLSDSGFYLCAWSVSRDYSYNEQFFGPGTRLTVL.

J is TRBJ1-2 and V is TRBV30. This CDR3 comprises 11 residues. Germline loops: CDR1 GTSNPN, CDR2 SVGIG (reference sequence). This chain's CDR3 is CAWSVKSGYTF. Filled out from reference TRBV30 and TRBJ1-2, the complete variable domain reads SQTIHQWPATLVQPVGSPLSLECTVEGTSNPNLYWYRQAAGRGLQLLFYSVGIGQISSEVPQNLSASRPQDRQFILSSKKLLLSDSGFYLCAWSVKSGYTFGSGTRLTVV.

The chain employs TRBV29-1 and TRBJ2-3; no DNA is available, so the TRBD1 call from TCRdb remains unchecked. CDR3 length: 14 residues. From germline, CDR1 is SQVTM and CDR2 ANQGSEA. The CDR3 loop reads CSVGAGGMADTQYF.

V and J are TRBV6-5 and TRBJ2-5; the D call from TCRdb, TRBD2, cannot be confirmed without DNA. The CDR3 has 17 residues. Per germline, CDR1 MNHEY and CDR2 SVGAGI. CDR3 sequence reads: CASSYSALAGVGETQYF.

The V call is TRBV5-5, the J call TRBJ2-3; TCRdb reports TRBD1, a call that lacks DNA to check it against. The CDR3 runs 16 residues. Per germline, CDR1 SGHKS and CDR2 YYEKEE (reference sequence). The CDR3 is CASSLASRDSTDTQYF.